Each of the 14 T cell receptor beta chains below was sequenced from the same sample in a study of blood T cell repertoires in COVID-19. Profiling relied on immunoSEQ multiplex PCR, and the TCRdb table lists in-frame clones only, not all of them. The table records 300,000 to 400,000 clones, approximately 88% of them present only once. The sequenced sample consisted of PBMCs or T cells enriched from blood (not recorded which). The receptors derive from a woman in her thirties with acute COVID-19.

The CDR3: CASSQDPSDRGLNEKLFF. The CDR3 DNA reads as TGCGCCAGCAGCCAAGACCCTTCCGACAGGGGACTGAATGAAAAACTGTTTTTT. The rearrangement uses TRBV4-1 and TRBJ1-4, with 8 positions matching TRBD1. Germline V gene data show CDR1 as MGHRA and CDR2 as YSYEKL. This CDR3 is 18 amino acids long. The trim removed 0 bases at V and 5 bases at J, leaving 11 bases unmatched.

This clone is a singleton in its sample. V usage is TRBV12-2 and J usage is TRBJ1-5; the listed D gene, TRBD1, was not tested against the DNA. TRBV12-2 is given as a pseudogene. The CDR3 is 15 residues long. The CDR3 here is CASRLGDRFNQPQHF. CDR3 coding DNA: TGTGCAAGTCGCTTAGGCGACAGGTTCAATCAGCCCCAGCATTTT.

This chain connects TRBV11-2 to TRBJ1-1, with TRBD1 matching 7 bases. This CDR3 region has 17 residues. J gave up 8 bases and V 6 bases, and 21 bases lay outside the gene matches. The germline V gene has CDR1 SGHAT and CDR2 FQNNGV. CDR3 region: CASRSVNQRQGIREAFF. The CDR3 DNA follows: TGTGCCAGCAGATCAGTCAATCAGCGACAGGGAATTCGCGAAGCTTTCTTT.

The J gene is TRBJ1-6, the V gene TRBV2, with 10 bases lining up with TRBD1. Per germline, CDR1 SNHLY and CDR2 FYNNEI. The CDR3 totals 14 residues. The J segment lost 10 bases and the V segment lost 7 bases, leaving 7 bases of the junction unmatched. CDR3 in amino acids: CASTSDRGLSPLHF. In DNA, the CDR3 is TGTGCCAGCACATCGGACAGGGGGTTGTCACCCCTCCACTTT. The whole variable domain, remainder taken from reference TRBV2 and TRBJ1-6, is EPEVTQTPSHQVTQMGQEVILRCVPISNHLYFYWYRQILGQKVEFLVSFYNNEISEKSEIFDDQFSVERPDGSNFTLKIRSTKLEDSAMYFCASTSDRGLSPLHFGNGTRLTVT.

The rearrangement uses TRBV7-8 and TRBJ1-3; D gene uncertain. The CDR3 has 16 amino acids. Per germline, CDR1 SGHVS and CDR2 FQNEAQ. Between the trimmed V and J ends, which lost 4 bases and 0 bases, there was a span of 13 bases. CDR3 residues: CASSSQQATSGNTIYF. The CDR3 region has the DNA TGTGCCAGCAGCTCCCAGCAGGCTACCTCTGGAAACACCATATATTTT.

The rearrangement links TRBV10-3 to TRBJ2-7, with D perhaps TRBD2 (5 bases). The CDR3 consists of 16 residues. V was trimmed by 3 bases and J by 0 bases, leaving 15 bases between them. From germline, CDR1 is ENHRY and CDR2 SYGVKD. The CDR3 loop is CAISDKGSGSSYEQYF. CDR3 DNA sequence: TGTGCCATCAGTGACAAAGGGTCTGGGAGCTCCTACGAGCAGTACTTC.

The V and J genes are TRBV19 and TRBJ1-3; no reliable D call. The CDR3 is 15 amino acids. Trimming took off 6 bases at V and 0 bases at J, with 12 bases between the two ends. Germline V CDR1 and CDR2: LNHDA, SQIVND (reference sequence). CDR3 residues: CASSPRKSSGNTIYF. CDR3 nucleotides: TGTGCCAGTAGCCCCAGGAAGAGCTCTGGAAACACCATATATTTT.

The V call is TRBV14, the J call TRBJ1-2, with 7 bases identical to TRBD1. The J segment lost 4 bases and the V segment lost 0 bases, leaving 11 bases of the junction unmatched. The CDR3 sequence is 17 residues long. CDR1 and CDR2 (germline): SGHDN, FVKESK. CDR3 sequence reads: CASSQEWDRAPGYGYTF. In nucleotides, the CDR3 is TGTGCCAGCAGCCAAGAGTGGGACAGAGCACCGGGCTATGGCTACACCTTC. Using reference TRBV14 and TRBJ1-2 for the parts outside the CDR3, the full variable domain is EAGVTQFPSHSVIEKGQTVTLRCDPISGHDNLYWYRRVMGKEIKFLLHFVKESKQDESGMPNNRFLAERTGGTYSTLKVQPAELEDSGVYFCASSQEWDRAPGYGYTFGSGTRLTVV.

Note on this clone: The same CDR3 also results from other DNA sequences found in this sample. The J gene is TRBJ1-6, the V gene TRBV7-3; perhaps TRBD1 as D (6 bases). The CDR3 covers 15 residues. Germline CDR1 reads SGHTA; CDR2 reads FQGTGA. V was shortened by 2 bases and J by 7 bases, with 12 bases between the two germline ends. The CDR3 reads CASSLQARGNSPLHF. CDR3 sequence (DNA): TGTGCCAGCAGCTTACAAGCAAGGGGGAATTCACCCCTCCACTTT. Complete variable domain (other parts from reference TRBV7-3 and TRBJ1-6): GAGVSQTPSNKVTEKGKYVELRCDPISGHTALYWYRQSLGQGPEFLIYFQGTGAADDSGLPNDRFFAVRPEGSVSTLKIQRTERGDSAVYLCASSLQARGNSPLHFGNGTRLTVT.

J is TRBJ2-1 and V is TRBV3-1 (or the pseudogene TRBV3-2); 11 bases fit TRBD2. Germline CDR1 reads LGHDT; CDR2 reads YNNKEL (reference sequence). The J segment lost 6 bases and the V segment lost 2 bases, leaving 6 bases of the junction unmatched. The CDR3 is made up of 16 amino acids. DNA for the CDR3: TGTGCCAGCAGCCAAAGTAGTAGCGGGGGGGCCAATGAGCAGTTCTTC. This translates into CASSQSSSGGANEQFF.

The gene calls are TRBV11-2 and TRBJ1-3; 7 bases align to TRBD1. CDR3 size: 17 residues. The J segment lost 0 bases and the V segment lost 1 base, leaving 6 bases of the junction unmatched. Per the germline V gene, CDR1 is SGHAT and CDR2 is FQNNGV. The CDR3 coding sequence is TGTGCCAGCAGCTTAGGGTGGGGACAGAGCTCTGGAAACACCATATATTTT. This encodes CASSLGWGQSSGNTIYF. Full variable domain (rest looked up from reference TRBV11-2 and TRBJ1-3): EAGVAQSPRYKIIEKRQSVAFWCNPISGHATLYWYQQILGQGPKLLIQFQNNGVVDDSQLPKDRFSAERLKGVDSTLKIQPAKLEDSAVYLCASSLGWGQSSGNTIYFGEGSWLTVV.

V is TRBV9 and J is TRBJ1-2, with D hard to call. Germline lookup yields CDR1 SGDLS and CDR2 YYNGEE. V lost 4 bases to trimming and J lost 0 bases, with 13 bases between them. The CDR3 has 15 amino acids. The CDR3 here is CASSKETAANYGYTF. For the CDR3, the DNA is TGTGCCAGCAGCAAAGAGACTGCCGCTAACTATGGCTACACCTTC.

This clone has a single count. The chain carries TRBV18 and TRBJ1-3; 9 nucleotides line up with TRBD1. The CDR3 runs 18 residues. Germline-derived CDR1 and CDR2 are KGHSH and LQKENI. Trimming at V came to 0 bases and at J to 1 base, leaving 7 bases not matched to a gene. The CDR3 region is CASSPPGTGLSSGNTIYF. CDR3 nucleotide sequence: TGTGCCAGCTCACCACCTGGGACAGGGTTATCGTCTGGAAACACCATATATTTT. Looking up the rest from reference TRBV18 and TRBJ1-3 gives the full variable domain: NAGVMQNPRHLVRRRGQEARLRCSPMKGHSHVYWYRQLPEEGLKFMVYLQKENIIDESGMPKERFSAEFPKEGPSILRIQQVVRGDSAAYFCASSPPGTGLSSGNTIYFGEGSWLTVV.

The V gene is TRBV7-8, the J gene TRBJ1-4, with TRBD1 as a possible D gene (6 bases). V was shortened by 0 bases and J by 3 bases, with 8 bases between the two germline ends. The CDR3 covers 15 residues. Germline loops: CDR1 SGHVS, CDR2 FQNEAQ. The DNA for the CDR3 is TGTGCCAGCAGCTTAGCGGGGGCCCCTAATGAAAAACTGTTTTTT. Its protein is CASSLAGAPNEKLFF.